Presented here are 17 T cell receptor beta chains from one specimen sequenced in a study of cytomegalovirus exposure and HLA in healthy donors. The study ran its PCR with 60 Vbeta and 13 Jbeta primers. The assay was immunoSEQ multiplex PCR, and TCRdb's table has in-frame clones only and misses some. The table lists about 130,000 clones, about 71% of them singletons, with more than 2.5% in the top ten. Sequences were obtained from PBMCs. These receptors were taken from an older woman in good health and CMV-seropositive.

V is TRBV5-1 and J is TRBJ1-3; 8 bases fit TRBD1. Germline CDR1 is SGHRS and CDR2 is YFSETQ. The length of the CDR3 is 16 residues. J was trimmed by 0 bases and V by 0 bases; bases with no gene match: 2. The CDR3 sequence: CASSLGTGFSGNTIYF. CDR3 bases: TGCGCCAGCAGCTTGGGGACAGGGTTCTCTGGAAACACCATATATTTT.

V gene TRBV27 combines with J gene TRBJ1-3; TRBD1 matches at 10 bases. The CDR3 is made up of 15 amino acids. CDR1 and CDR2 from the germline V gene are MNHEY and SMNVEV (reference sequence). With V trimmed by 5 bases and J by 7 bases, 8 bases remained unmatched. The CDR3 DNA reads as TGTGCCAGCAGTCCCGACAGGGGGCGTTGGAACACCATATATTTT. Amino acid sequence: CASSPDRGRWNTIYF.

V usage is TRBV5-1 and J usage is TRBJ1-1; D uncertain. Germline CDR1 and CDR2: SGHRS and YFSETQ. V was clipped by 0 bases and J by 1 base, with 10 bases between them. The CDR3 runs 15 residues. The CDR3 protein is CASSLASGPNTEAFF. DNA for the CDR3: TGCGCCAGCAGCTTGGCCAGCGGACCGAACACTGAAGCTTTCTTT. Together with reference TRBV5-1 and TRBJ1-1, the CDR3 gives the full variable domain: KAGVTQTPRYLIKTRGQQVTLSCSPISGHRSVSWYQQTPGQGLQFLFEYFSETQRNKGNFPGRFSGRQFSNSRSEMNVSTLELGDSALYLCASSLASGPNTEAFFGQGTRLTVV.

The chain recombines TRBV13 with TRBJ1-1; possibly TRBD1 for D (6 bases). With 3 bases removed from V and 3 bases from J, the gap between germline ends came to 20 bases. Germline values: CDR1 PRHDT, CDR2 FYEKMQ (reference sequence). CDR3 length: 17 amino acids. The CDR3 sequence is CASSFDAGALKDTEAFF. In nucleotides, the CDR3 is TGTGCCAGCAGCTTCGATGCAGGGGCTCTGAAAGACACTGAAGCTTTCTTT.

The rearrangement links TRBV10-1 to TRBJ1-1; a possible D gene is TRBD1 (6 bases). Germline V CDR1 and CDR2: WNHNN, SYGVQD (reference sequence). The CDR3 extends over 13 amino acids. Trimming pared 7 bases from V and 8 bases from J, leaving 17 bases between. Written as DNA, the CDR3 is TGCGCCAGCATCCATCCAGGACAGTTCGAAGCTTTCTTT. This codes for CASIHPGQFEAFF.

This chain links TRBV5-4 with TRBJ2-2, with D possibly matching TRBD2 (6 bases). This CDR3 is 14 amino acids long. The V gene lost 0 bases and the J gene lost 9 bases, with 12 bases spanning the gap. Germline V gene data show CDR1 as SGHNT and CDR2 as YYREEE (reference sequence). The CDR3 sequence is CASSLGGVGRELFF. In DNA, the CDR3 is TGTGCCAGCAGCTTGGGGGGGGTTGGGCGGGAGCTGTTTTTT.

The CDR3 bases are TGTGCCAGCAGCGCCGAAGGGACAGTGAACACTGAAGCTTTCTTT. Amino acids: CASSAEGTVNTEAFF. This sequence joins TRBV9 and TRBJ1-1; TRBD1 matches at 7 bases. CDR3 length: 15 residues. Looked up from germline, CDR1 is SGDLS and CDR2 is YYNGEE. The V gene end was trimmed by 3 bases and the J gene end by 0 bases; junction bases not matched to a gene: 5.

J is TRBJ2-6 and V is TRBV7-3; a possible D gene is TRBD1 (6 bases). With 7 bases removed from V and 1 base from J, the gap between germline ends came to 8 bases. The CDR3 covers 14 residues. Germline CDR1 SGHTA, CDR2 FQGTGA. CDR3 nucleotides: TGTGCCAGCAAGAGGGGGTCTGGGGCCAACGTCCTGACTTTC. It specifies CASKRGSGANVLTF. The entire variable domain, with the rest obtained from reference TRBV7-3 and TRBJ2-6, is as follows: GAGVSQTPSNKVTEKGKYVELRCDPISGHTALYWYRQSLGQGPEFLIYFQGTGAADDSGLPNDRFFAVRPEGSVSTLKIQRTERGDSAVYLCASKRGSGANVLTFGAGSRLTVL.

The chain couples TRBV4-1 to TRBJ1-5; 8 bases are shared with TRBD1. Germline V gene lookup returns CDR1 MGHRA and CDR2 YSYEKL. The CDR3 spans 15 residues. With 0 bases clipped from V and 4 bases from J, the junction kept 2 bases outside the gene matches. The CDR3 coding sequence is TGCGCCAGCAGCCAAGACCGGGACAGGAATCAGCCCCAGCATTTT. Protein: CASSQDRDRNQPQHF.

The rearrangement uses TRBV6-5 and TRBJ2-7; 7 nucleotides agree with TRBD1. V gave up 2 bases and J gave up 1 base; unmatched junction bases: 8. This CDR3 has 16 residues. Germline V CDR1 and CDR2: MNHEY, SVGAGI. The CDR3 nucleotides read TGTGCCAGCAGTTACGCTGATCCGGGACAGTCCTACGAGCAGTACTTC. It translates to CASSYADPGQSYEQYF.

This rearrangement joins TRBV28 to TRBJ1-1; possibly TRBD1 for D (5 bases). The CDR3 is 14 residues long. The V end was cut by 7 bases, the J end by 0 bases, with 12 bases between. CDR1 and CDR2 from the germline V gene are MDHEN and SYDVKM. The CDR3 coding sequence is TGTGCCAGCATAACAGGATCCATGAACACTGAAGCTTTCTTT. It codes for CASITGSMNTEAFF.

This chain links TRBV4-2 with TRBJ2-1; 9 bases are a match to TRBD2. This CDR3 comprises 16 residues. The V and J ends lost 0 bases and 5 bases, in that order; junction bases with no gene match: 5. Germline loops: CDR1 LGHNA, CDR2 YNFKEQ. CDR3 sequence: CASSQEKGGGDNEQFF. CDR3 coding DNA: TGTGCCAGCAGCCAAGAAAAGGGCGGGGGGGACAATGAGCAGTTCTTC.

The J gene is TRBJ1-4, the V gene TRBV27, with D possibly matching TRBD1 (5 bases). The CDR3 covers 15 residues. Between the trimmed V and J ends, which lost 6 bases and 7 bases, there was a span of 18 bases. Germline V gene sequence: CDR1 MNHEY, CDR2 SMNVEV (reference sequence). The CDR3 DNA sequence: TGTGCCAGCAGGTCCGTCCTTGGGGGGAGTGAAAAACTGTTTTTT. The encoded protein is CASRSVLGGSEKLFF.

V gene TRBV4-1 combines with J gene TRBJ1-2; 7 nucleotides line up with TRBD1. The CDR3 contains 14 residues. Germline V gene data show CDR1 as MGHRA and CDR2 as YSYEKL. V was pared by 1 base and J by 8 bases, with 7 bases of the junction left unmatched. The CDR3 spells CASSQGRQGFGYTF. The CDR3 DNA sequence: TGCGCCAGCAGCCAAGGTCGACAGGGCTTCGGCTACACCTTC.

The chain links TRBV10-3 to TRBJ1-3; the D is unclear. The CDR3 runs 12 residues. The germline V gene encodes CDR1 ENHRY and CDR2 SYGVKD. The CDR3 loop reads CAGASSGNTIYF. The DNA for the CDR3 is TGTGCAGGAGCCAGCTCTGGAAACACCATATATTTT.

The CDR3 DNA sequence: TGTGCCAGCAGCCGAGGACAGTTAAGAGCTGAAGCTTTCTTT. Amino acid sequence: CASSRGQLRAEAFF. The genes are TRBV14 and TRBJ1-1, with D possibly being TRBD1 (6 bases). V dropped 4 bases and J dropped 6 bases, with 15 bases sitting between them. Per the germline V gene, CDR1 is SGHDN and CDR2 is FVKESK. CDR3 length: 14 residues.

J is TRBJ2-1 and V is TRBV11-3, with TRBD2 identical over 16 bases. The germline CDR1 and CDR2 sequences are SGHNT and YENEEA. The trim removed 5 bases at V and 13 bases at J, leaving 8 bases unmatched. This CDR3 comprises 15 residues. CDR3 in DNA: TGTGCCAGCAGCCCGGGACTAGCGGGGGGGGAACCCCAGTTCTTC. Protein product: CASSPGLAGGEPQFF.